This passage covers 19 T cell receptor beta chains from one sample sequenced in a study of shared clonotypes between healthy human individuals. TCRdb's copy holds only in-frame clones and misses some; the assay was immunoSEQ multiplex PCR. In the table there are some 1.5 million clones, 98% of which are singletons. Sequenced sample: naive CD4+ T cells sorted from blood. Subset of the sample: CD45RA+ positively selected. The source of these receptors is a man younger than 40 in good health.

The chain is built from TRBV7-6 and TRBJ2-2; D unresolved. The CDR3 sequence is 15 residues long. Per the germline V gene, CDR1 is SGHVS and CDR2 is FNYEAQ. Trimming took off 1 base at V and 5 bases at J, with 11 bases between the two ends. The CDR3 spells CASSLGVMGTGELFF. CDR3 in DNA: TGTGCCAGCAGCTTAGGGGTTATGGGTACCGGGGAGCTGTTTTTT. Combining the CDR3 with reference TRBV7-6 and TRBJ2-2 gives the whole variable domain GAGVSQSPRYKVTKRGQDVALRCDPISGHVSLYWYRQALGQGPEFLTYFNYEAQQDKSGLPNDRFSAERPEGSISTLTIQRTEQRDSAMYRCASSLGVMGTGELFFGEGSRLTVL.

This chain joins TRBV18 and TRBJ1-4, with D possibly matching TRBD1 (6 bases). The length of the CDR3 is 15 residues. Germline loops: CDR1 KGHSH, CDR2 LQKENI. The V end was cut by 3 bases, the J end by 5 bases, with 13 bases between. For the CDR3, the DNA is TGTGCCAGCTCACCTGCGGCCAGGGGAAATGAAAAACTGTTTTTT. Translated, it gives CASSPAARGNEKLFF. Combining the CDR3 with reference TRBV18 and TRBJ1-4 gives the whole variable domain NAGVMQNPRHLVRRRGQEARLRCSPMKGHSHVYWYRQLPEEGLKFMVYLQKENIIDESGMPKERFSAEFPKEGPSILRIQQVVRGDSAAYFCASSPAARGNEKLFFGSGTQLSVL.

The V call is TRBV18, the J call TRBJ2-1; 11 positions agree with TRBD2. The CDR3 consists of 15 residues. CDR1 is KGHSH and CDR2 is LQKENI in the germline V gene. J lost 1 base, V lost 4 bases, and 0 bases had no gene match. CDR3 protein: CASSRLAGSYNEQFF. The CDR3 bases are TGTGCCAGCTCACGACTAGCGGGGTCCTACAATGAGCAGTTCTTC.

V and J are TRBV18 and TRBJ2-7; D assignment may be TRBD1 or TRBD2 (7 bases each). Germline CDR1 and CDR2: KGHSH and LQKENI. This CDR3 spans 20 amino acids. Trimming cost V 0 bases and J 3 bases, with 27 bases left between them. CDR3 sequence reads: CASSPPVRTGRGGNYYEQYF. As DNA, the CDR3 is TGTGCCAGCTCACCACCTGTCAGGACAGGCCGCGGGGGCAACTACTACGAGCAGTACTTC.

The chain recombines TRBV7-9 with TRBJ2-3; 14 bases fit TRBD2. Germline V gene sequence: CDR1 SEHNR, CDR2 FQNEAQ (reference sequence). This CDR3 has 16 amino acids. Trimming cost V 5 bases and J 0 bases; bases outside gene matches: 1. Here the CDR3 DNA reads TGTGCCAGCAGCCGACTAGCGGGAGGGAGCACAGATACGCAGTATTTT. Translating it yields CASSRLAGGSTDTQYF.

This clone was detected once. CDR3 in DNA: TGTGCCAGCAGCTTTTGGTCAGAGAGCTACGAGCAGTACTTC. It yields the protein CASSFWSESYEQYF. V and J are TRBV7-9 and TRBJ2-7; D not certain. V was pared by 3 bases and J by 3 bases, with 12 bases between. Germline assignment: CDR1 SEHNR and CDR2 FQNEAQ (reference sequence). This CDR3 comprises 14 residues.

The rearrangement joins TRBV9 to TRBJ2-5; D possibly corresponds to TRBD2 (6 bases). Between the trimmed V and J ends, which lost 0 bases and 4 bases, there was a span of 10 bases. The CDR3 covers 14 residues. Germline lookup yields CDR1 SGDLS and CDR2 YYNGEE. CDR3 sequence (DNA): TGTGCCAGCAGCGTAGGGGGACTGTCAGAGACCCAGTACTTC. Protein product: CASSVGGLSETQYF.

The chain links TRBV5-4 to TRBJ2-3; 10 positions agree with TRBD2. V lost 0 bases, J lost 4 bases, and 5 bases stayed unmatched. The CDR3 is 16 residues long. From germline, CDR1 is SGHNT and CDR2 YYREEE (reference sequence). The CDR3 DNA sequence: TGTGCCAGCAGCTTGGGAATAGCGGGAGGCCCAGATACGCAGTATTTT. Amino acid sequence: CASSLGIAGGPDTQYF.

This rearrangement joins TRBV29-1 to TRBJ2-7; 7 bases map to TRBD2. The CDR3 sequence is 12 residues long. The J segment lost 7 bases and the V segment lost 4 bases, leaving 7 bases of the junction unmatched. Germline lookup yields CDR1 SQVTM and CDR2 ANQGSEA. Here the CDR3 reads CSVVGGSQEQYF. CDR3 nucleotides: TGCAGCGTTGTGGGCGGGAGCCAAGAGCAGTACTTC.

This clone is a singleton in its sample. The CDR3, as DNA: TGTGCCAGCAGCGGAGGCCGAACAGGGGCCCGGGAGCTGTTTTTT. It yields the protein CASSGGRTGARELFF. The genes are TRBV7-7 and TRBJ2-2; 7 positions agree with TRBD1. Germline-derived CDR1 and CDR2 are SSHAT and FNYEAQ (reference sequence). There are 15 residues in the CDR3. V lost 5 bases, J lost 9 bases, and 12 bases stayed unmatched.

The V and J genes are TRBV7-2 and TRBJ2-7; 9 bases align to TRBD1. CDR1 and CDR2 from the germline V gene are SGHTA and FQGNSA. The CDR3 has 15 amino acids. Trimming cost V 5 bases and J 2 bases; bases outside gene matches: 7. CDR3 amino acids: CASSRGDRAPYEQYF. CDR3 DNA sequence: TGTGCCAGCAGCCGGGGGGACAGGGCCCCCTACGAGCAGTACTTC.

The V call is TRBV11-3, the J call TRBJ1-1; D may be TRBD1 (5 bases). CDR3 length: 13 amino acids. With 0 bases removed from V and 4 bases from J, the gap between germline ends came to 6 bases. Germline lookup yields CDR1 SGHNT and CDR2 YENEEA. CDR3 in amino acids: CASSLEGGTEAFF. The CDR3 DNA reads as TGTGCCAGCAGCTTAGAGGGGGGCACTGAAGCTTTCTTT. Full variable domain (outside the CDR3, taken from reference TRBV11-3 and TRBJ1-1): EAGVVQSPRYKIIEKKQPVAFWCNPISGHNTLYWYLQNLGQGPELLIRYENEEAVDDSQLPKDRFSAERLKGVDSTLKIQPAELGDSAVYLCASSLEGGTEAFFGQGTRLTVV.

The chain employs TRBV2 and TRBJ2-6; D remains ambiguous. The CDR3 has 17 amino acids. The germline gives CDR1 SNHLY, CDR2 FYNNEI. V shed 6 bases and J shed 2 bases, with 17 bases lying between them. The CDR3 spells CASSPPSAEAGANVLTF. The CDR3 nucleotides read TGTGCCAGCAGCCCCCCATCCGCCGAGGCTGGGGCCAACGTCCTGACTTTC.

This chain joins TRBV5-5 and TRBJ2-5, with a weak D call TRBD2 (6 bases). The germline V and J ends were trimmed by 2 bases and 6 bases, with 14 bases remaining between them. Germline CDR1 reads SGHKS; CDR2 reads YYEKEE (reference sequence). CDR3 length equals 14 residues. The CDR3 reads CASSLVSGEKTQYF. Written as DNA, the CDR3 is TGTGCCAGCAGCTTAGTTAGCGGTGAAAAGACCCAGTACTTC.

About this clone: One end of the junction does not line up with germline, which may come from a read error. This CDR3 is also generated by other DNA sequences in the sample. The rearrangement uses TRBV4-3 and TRBJ2-1; TRBD2 might be the D (5 bases). The CDR3 consists of 14 residues. Per the germline V gene, CDR1 is LGHNA and CDR2 is YSLEER. For the CDR3, the DNA is TGCGCCAGCAGTCAAGCGTCGGGATACAATGAGCAGTTCTTC. Translating gives CASSQASGYNEQFF.

The chain uses TRBV11-2 and TRBJ1-5, with D possibly TRBD1 on 6 matching bases. This CDR3 contains 15 residues. The germline CDR1 and CDR2 sequences are SGHAT and FQNNGV. V lost 5 bases to trimming and J lost 3 bases, with 14 bases between them. CDR3 amino acids: CASSRGGQFNQPQHF. The CDR3 nucleotides are TGTGCCAGCAGCAGGGGGGGCCAATTCAATCAGCCCCAGCATTTT.

This clone was seen a single time. V gene TRBV9 combines with J gene TRBJ2-2; perhaps TRBD2 as D (5 bases). This CDR3 is 16 amino acids long. The V and J ends lost 0 bases and 7 bases respectively, with 16 bases between them. Germline CDR1 reads SGDLS; CDR2 reads YYNGEE. DNA of the CDR3: TGTGCCAGCAGCGTAGAAGCTACTAGAGGCGGCGGGGAGCTGTTTTTT. Protein product: CASSVEATRGGGELFF.

The J gene is TRBJ2-2, the V gene TRBV7-9; possibly TRBD2 for D (5 bases). V was shortened by 1 base and J by 0 bases, with 12 bases between the two germline ends. The CDR3 is made up of 17 amino acids. Germline assignment: CDR1 SEHNR and CDR2 FQNEAQ (reference sequence). CDR3 residues: CASSLGERLANTGELFF. The CDR3, as DNA: TGTGCCAGCAGCTTAGGGGAGCGCCTCGCGAACACCGGGGAGCTGTTTTTT.

The gene calls are TRBV5-5 and TRBJ2-7; D is perhaps TRBD1 (5 bases). The CDR3 is 15 residues long. Germline CDR1 is SGHKS and CDR2 is YYEKEE (reference sequence). V was cut by 1 base and J by 6 bases, with 17 bases left in between. The CDR3 protein is CASSLLGQGWGEQYF. CDR3 coding DNA: TGTGCCAGCAGCTTGCTCGGCCAGGGTTGGGGCGAGCAGTACTTC.